These 8 T cell receptor beta chains were all obtained from the same sample, sequenced in a study of blood T cells in healthy people across ages. Through a sample-barcoded 5' primer and a J-beta primer mix, a second PCR was run for roughly 7 to 11 cycles. TCRdb analysed the 5' RACE reads with MiXCR anew, one entry per CDR3 protein. The sample holds approximately 770,000 distinct CDR3 sequences, 58% seen once. The specimen sequenced was blood. Every receptor here comes from a man aged 25 to 40 in good health.

This clonotype was detected a few times. CDR3: CATKYLGQVQETQYF. The CDR3 DNA sequence: TGTGCCACAAAATACCTGGGACAAGTCCAAGAGACCCAGTACTTC. The genes are TRBV15 and TRBJ2-5, with D maybe TRBD1 (6 bases). Trimming removed 9 bases from V and 1 base from J, with 18 bases in between. Per the germline V gene, CDR1 is LNHNV and CDR2 is YYDKDF (reference sequence). The CDR3 has 15 residues.

The chain combines TRBV15 with TRBJ2-5, with 10 bases matching TRBD2. Matching the DNA end better, TRBJ2-7 makes the J call doubtful. CDR1 is LNHNV, CDR2 YYDKDF, per germline (reference sequence). CDR3 length: 14 amino acids. CDR3 residues: CATSFTSGMYEQYF. In DNA, the CDR3 is TGTGCCACCAGCTTTACTAGCGGGATGTACGAGCAGTACTTC.

The chain recombines TRBV4-2 with TRBJ2-7, with a possible D match to TRBD1 (6 bases). The germline gives CDR1 LGHNA, CDR2 YNFKEQ. The CDR3 loop spans 15 amino acids. V gave up 0 bases and J gave up 5 bases, with 14 bases separating them. The DNA of the CDR3 is TGTGCCAGCAGCCAAGATGGTACAGGGCGCGACGAGCAGTACTTC. Translated, it gives CASSQDGTGRDEQYF.

The chain links TRBV3-1 to TRBJ2-5, with a tentative D call TRBD2 (5 bases). Germline V gene lookup returns CDR1 LGHDT and CDR2 YNNKEL (reference sequence). V dropped 4 bases and J dropped 7 bases, with 19 bases sitting between them. The CDR3 has 15 residues. The CDR3 nucleotides read TGTGCCAGCAGCCTCGGACTGGCCCTAAGTTCGACCCAGTACTTC. Translation: CASSLGLALSSTQYF.

In the case of this clonotype: Being one base from a much bigger clone, this may be a read error. The chain links TRBV7-2 to TRBJ2-5; 7 bases map to TRBD1. The germline gives CDR1 SGHTA, CDR2 FQGNSA. The CDR3 is 14 amino acids. The CDR3: CAGSWTNRGNEQYF. For the CDR3, the DNA is TGTGCCGGCAGCTGGACCAACAGGGGAAATGAGCAGTACTTC.

The CDR3 DNA reads as TGTGCCAGCAGTGGCCGGGGGGGTCAGCGGGAGATTAATGAGCAGTTCTTC. This gives the protein CASSGRGGQREINEQFF. J is TRBJ2-1 and V is TRBV2; TRBD2 aligns across 8 bases. Germline CDR1 SNHLY, CDR2 FYNNEI. The V and J ends lost 4 bases and 7 bases, in that order; junction bases with no gene match: 15. This CDR3 has 17 amino acids.

The chain joins TRBV7-2 to TRBJ2-5; D unresolved. The CDR3 is 14 residues long. Germline V gene sequence: CDR1 SGHTA, CDR2 FQGNSA. Trimming shortened V by 7 bases and J by 1 base, and 13 bases separated the two germline ends. Here the CDR3 DNA reads TGTGCCAGCACCCCCGAGTGGGGCCAAGAGACCCAGTACTTC. This codes for CASTPEWGQETQYF.

About this clonotype: One junction end does not reproduce the germline sequence, and a read error may be involved. The rearrangement links TRBV24-1 to TRBJ2-3; D remains unclear. Germline assignment: CDR1 KGHDR and CDR2 SFDVKD. CDR3 length: 17 amino acids. CDR3 DNA sequence: TGTGCCATCAGTGATTTTCGCGGCGGTGGATTTACAGATACGCAGTATTTT. Its translation: CAISDFRGGGFTDTQYF.